These 20 T cell receptor beta chains were all obtained from the same sample, sequenced in a study of CD8+ T cells in alopecia areata (dated by TCRdb to 2017 to 2018). The library was generated by the immunoSEQ multiplex PCR assay. RNA was extracted from all samples and reverse transcribed into cDNA as template for TCR sequencing. TCRdb holds this immuneACCESS table with in-frame rearrangements only. Some clones are missing; in checked studies, unresolved V genes explain under half, and the rest has no known cause. This sample has 150,000 to 200,000 clones in its table, and about 60% of those were observed once. The top ten clones comprise 3% to 4% of the sample. Per the publication, the time point label means: around 29 days on oral tofacitinib. In light of the paper, this sample's treatment or condition label describes: oral pan-JAK inhibitor, 5-10 mg twice daily. Sequenced material: CD4+ T cells sorted from blood, taken at week 4, from a patient treated with tofacitinib. The receptors stem from a human donor with alopecia areata.

This clone was detected a few times. This chain uses TRBV18 with TRBJ2-1; TRBD2 matches 7 bases. V dropped 0 bases and J dropped 0; count of bases not matched to a gene: 2. Germline CDR1 reads KGHSH; CDR2 reads LQKENI. This CDR3 has 16 residues. CDR3 nucleotides: TGTGCCAGCTCACCACCAGCGGGGAGCTCCTACAATGAGCAGTTCTTC. Protein sequence: CASSPPAGSSYNEQFF.

The chain has TRBV29-1 and TRBJ1-4, with 7 nucleotides matching TRBD1. CDR1 SQVTM and CDR2 ANQGSEA come from the germline V gene. The CDR3 length is 14 residues. V was clipped by 5 bases and J by 5 bases; unmatched bases: 8. CDR3 in amino acids: CSVFHRGPNEKLFF. The CDR3 DNA reads TGCAGCGTTTTTCACAGGGGCCCCAATGAAAAACTGTTTTTT. The full variable domain, completed using reference TRBV29-1 and TRBJ1-4, is SAVISQKPSRDICQRGTSLTIQCQVDSQVTMMFWYRQQPGQSLTLIATANQGSEATYESGFVIDKFPISRPNLTFSTLTVSNMSPEDSSIYLCSVFHRGPNEKLFFGSGTQLSVL.

The chain links TRBV30 to TRBJ1-1; TRBD1 agrees at 7 bases. This CDR3 spans 13 amino acids. Per the germline V gene, CDR1 is GTSNPN and CDR2 is SVGIG (reference sequence). Losses at the gene ends were 2 bases for V and 5 bases for J; bases not matched to a gene: 5. CDR3 in amino acids: CAWSWTGGTEAFF. As DNA, the CDR3 is TGTGCCTGGAGTTGGACAGGTGGTACTGAAGCTTTCTTT.

The gene calls are TRBV30 and TRBJ2-7, with D perhaps assigned TRBD1 or TRBD2 (5 bases each). CDR3 size: 12 residues. With 2 bases removed from V and 4 bases from J, the gap between germline ends came to 9 bases. CDR1 GTSNPN and CDR2 SVGIG come from the germline V gene (reference sequence). CDR3 sequence reads: CAWSRDGYEQYF. For the CDR3, the DNA is TGTGCCTGGAGTAGGGACGGATACGAGCAGTACTTC. Looking up the rest from reference TRBV30 and TRBJ2-7 gives the full variable domain: SQTIHQWPATLVQPVGSPLSLECTVEGTSNPNLYWYRQAAGRGLQLLFYSVGIGQISSEVPQNLSASRPQDRQFILSSKKLLLSDSGFYLCAWSRDGYEQYFGPGTRLTVT.

The chain joins TRBV7-2 to TRBJ2-3; possibly TRBD1 for D (7 bases). CDR3 size: 15 residues. Germline V gene data show CDR1 as SGHTA and CDR2 as FQGNSA. Trimming took 5 bases from V and 4 from J, leaving 16 bases between them. The CDR3 nucleotides are TGTGCCAGCAGCCTTCAGGGGGGCCGGGCAGATACGCAGTATTTT. It is translated as CASSLQGGRADTQYF.

V gene TRBV2 combines with J gene TRBJ2-1; D is ambiguous. The CDR3 has 12 amino acids. Germline V gene data show CDR1 as SNHLY and CDR2 as FYNNEI. The ends were cut back, 4 bases at V and 6 bases at J, with 7 bases in the middle. The DNA of the CDR3 is TGTGCCAGCAGTGGTTTAGGCAATGAGCAGTTCTTC. As protein: CASSGLGNEQFF.

For the CDR3, the DNA is TGTGCCAGCAGCCGAGAAAACACCGGGGAGCTGTTTTTT. Protein: CASSRENTGELFF. J is TRBJ2-2 and V is TRBV5-6; no firm D call. The CDR3 is 13 residues long. Trimming pared 4 bases from V and 2 bases from J, leaving 6 bases between. Germline values: CDR1 SGHDT, CDR2 YYEEEE.

The chain has TRBV30 and TRBJ1-4; possible D gene TRBD1, 5 bases. V was trimmed by 2 bases and J by 6 bases, leaving 10 bases between them. Germline-derived CDR1 and CDR2 are GTSNPN and SVGIG (reference sequence). The CDR3 has 13 amino acids. CDR3 amino acids: CAWSPQGDEKLFF. CDR3 bases: TGTGCCTGGAGTCCTCAGGGTGATGAAAAACTGTTTTTT.

This clone was recorded a few times. This rearrangement joins TRBV5-1 to TRBJ2-1, with a tentative D call TRBD1 (6 bases). Trimming stripped 0 bases from V and 8 bases from J, with 12 bases between. Germline CDR1 is SGHRS and CDR2 is YFSETQ. The CDR3 contains 14 residues. The DNA of the CDR3 is TGCGCCAGCAGCTTGGGTCGGACAGTTGATGAGCAGTTCTTC. This sequence encodes CASSLGRTVDEQFF.

This chain joins TRBV27 and TRBJ2-1, with 11 bases that match TRBD2. J lost 5 bases, V lost 5 bases, and 11 bases had no gene match. Germline V gene data show CDR1 as MNHEY and CDR2 as SMNVEV (reference sequence). The CDR3 is made up of 17 amino acids. The CDR3 sequence: CASSDVVTSGAHNEQFF. The CDR3 DNA is TGTGCCAGCAGTGACGTAGTGACTAGCGGGGCCCACAATGAGCAGTTCTTC.

The chain joins TRBV19 to TRBJ2-5, with 8 bases fitting TRBD1. Germline V gives CDR1 LNHDA, CDR2 SQIVND (reference sequence). Trimming took 3 bases from V and 5 from J; bases not matched to a gene: 11. CDR3 size: 16 residues. The CDR3 DNA follows: TGTGCCAGTAGTATCCTCGCAGGGGGCGACACCGAGACCCAGTACTTC. It yields the protein CASSILAGGDTETQYF.

The rearrangement uses TRBV6-5 and TRBJ2-6; D is unresolved. The germline V gene encodes CDR1 MNHEY and CDR2 SVGAGI. Trimming shortened V by 4 bases and J by 2 bases, and 12 bases separated the two germline ends. CDR3 length: 16 residues. The DNA for the CDR3 is TGTGCCAGCAGTTCCCAATCCGGGCCTGGGGCCAACGTCCTGACTTTC. It specifies CASSSQSGPGANVLTF.

The genes are TRBV29-1 and TRBJ2-7; 15 positions match TRBD2. CDR1 is SQVTM and CDR2 is ANQGSEA in the germline V gene. This CDR3 is 14 amino acids long. Germline trimming cut 7 bases from V and 7 bases from J; bases unmatched to any gene: 8. The CDR3: CSGAFGTSGREQYF. The CDR3 region has the DNA TGCAGCGGGGCTTTTGGGACTAGCGGGAGGGAGCAGTACTTC.

This clone has more than one count but fewer than ten. The V call is TRBV30, the J call TRBJ2-7; D is unclear. Germline V CDR1 and CDR2: GTSNPN, SVGIG (reference sequence). This CDR3 has 13 amino acids. V lost 1 base and J lost 0, with 7 bases in between. CDR3 loop: CAWSGGVSYEQYF. The DNA for the CDR3 is TGTGCCTGGAGTGGCGGCGTCTCCTACGAGCAGTACTTC. Full variable domain (outside the CDR3, taken from reference TRBV30 and TRBJ2-7): SQTIHQWPATLVQPVGSPLSLECTVEGTSNPNLYWYRQAAGRGLQLLFYSVGIGQISSEVPQNLSASRPQDRQFILSSKKLLLSDSGFYLCAWSGGVSYEQYFGPGTRLTVT.

J is TRBJ1-2 and V is TRBV7-3; 8 nucleotides align to TRBD1. The V segment lost 5 bases and the J segment 8 bases; nucleotides outside the gene matches: 7. Germline-derived CDR1 and CDR2 are SGHTA and FQGTGA. The CDR3 totals 13 residues. As DNA, the CDR3 is TGTGCCAGCAGCGCCTTAGACAGGGGCGGCTACACCTTC. This sequence encodes CASSALDRGGYTF.

The rearrangement joins TRBV4-2 to TRBJ2-5; 8 bases align to TRBD2. CDR1 and CDR2 (germline): LGHNA, YNFKEQ. The CDR3 spans 13 residues. Unmatched junction bases numbered 1, after V lost 2 bases and J lost 5 bases. The CDR3 sequence: CASSQQRGETQYF. CDR3 bases: TGTGCCAGCAGCCAACAGCGGGGGGAGACCCAGTACTTC.

This clone is a singleton in its sample. The genes are TRBV30 and TRBJ1-2; no clear D. CDR1 is GTSNPN, CDR2 SVGIG, per germline (reference sequence). This CDR3 comprises 12 residues. Deletions cut 2 bases from V and 4 bases from J, with 8 bases between. The CDR3 loop is CAWSQTGYGYTF. The CDR3, as DNA: TGTGCCTGGAGTCAAACGGGCTATGGCTACACCTTC.

The rearrangement joins TRBV25-1 to TRBJ2-7, with a possible D match to TRBD2 (6 bases). This CDR3 has 17 amino acids. Trimming took 3 bases from V and 0 from J, leaving 18 bases between them. Germline V CDR1 and CDR2: MGHDK, SYGVNS. CDR3 region: CASSELRGPSSSYEQYF. The CDR3 region has the DNA TGTGCCAGCAGTGAGCTGCGGGGACCGTCGAGCTCCTACGAGCAGTACTTC.

This clone was observed once. This chain connects TRBV29-1 to TRBJ2-1; perhaps TRBD1 as D (6 bases). This CDR3 spans 13 amino acids. V lost 6 bases, J lost 3 bases, and 12 bases lay in between. Germline CDR1 reads SQVTM; CDR2 reads ANQGSEA. CDR3 coding DNA: TGCAGCGTGACAGGTGTGGGCTACAATGAGCAGTTCTTC. It specifies CSVTGVGYNEQFF.

This clone was picked up a small number of times. This specimen includes other DNA sequences encoding the same CDR3. This sequence joins TRBV14 and TRBJ1-6; D not certain. Germline V gives CDR1 SGHDN, CDR2 FVKESK. The CDR3 consists of 13 residues. The V end lost 1 base, the J end lost 7 bases, and 5 bases lay between the germline ends. The CDR3 bases are TGTGCCAGCAGCCAAGCGGGAAATTCACCCCTCCACTTT. The encoded protein is CASSQAGNSPLHF.